Shown below are 26 T cell receptor beta chains from a single sample sequenced in a study of cytomegalovirus exposure and HLA in healthy donors. The PCR ran on 60 Vbeta and 13 Jbeta primers. Libraries were prepared by immunoSEQ multiplex PCR; TCRdb keeps only in-frame clonotypes and omits some of them. In the table there are about 130,000 clones, about four fifths of which are singletons. The sequencing sample was made of PBMCs. Receptor source: a woman in her forties in good health and CMV-seropositive.

The chain is built from TRBV10-1 and TRBJ1-5; D is possibly TRBD1 (5 bases). From germline, CDR1 is WNHNN and CDR2 SYGVQD (reference sequence). The V end was cut by 6 bases, the J end by 3 bases, with 24 bases between. CDR3 length: 18 amino acids. The CDR3 nucleotides are TGCGCCAGCAGAGACCTGGGGCCAGGGTGGGGCAACAATCAGCCCCAGCATTTT. Translation gives CASRDLGPGWGNNQPQHF.

The V and J genes are TRBV30 and TRBJ1-1; 8 bases map to TRBD1. V was clipped by 0 bases and J by 5 bases; unmatched bases: 2. The germline V gene encodes CDR1 GTSNPN and CDR2 SVGIG (reference sequence). This CDR3 spans 13 amino acids. CDR3 DNA: TGTGCCTGGAGTGTACAGGGGGAGACTGAAGCTTTCTTT. As protein: CAWSVQGETEAFF.

The gene calls are TRBV19 and TRBJ1-2; tentative D call: TRBD1 (6 bases). V was shortened by 10 bases and J by 2 bases, with 14 bases between the two germline ends. Germline V lookup: CDR1 LNHDA, CDR2 SQIVND (reference sequence). There are 13 residues in the CDR3. CDR3 in DNA: TGTGCCACCCGCCGAGGGGGAAACTATGGCTACACCTTC. Amino acids: CATRRGGNYGYTF.

CDR3 nucleotide sequence: TGTGCCAGCTTTTTGGCGGGAGCAGGAGAGACCCAGTACTTC. Translated: CASFLAGAGETQYF. The chain links TRBV2 to TRBJ2-5; TRBD2 matches 7 bases. With 8 bases clipped from V and 4 bases from J, the junction kept 10 bases outside the gene matches. CDR1 SNHLY and CDR2 FYNNEI come from the germline V gene. The length of the CDR3 is 14 residues. Full variable domain (rest looked up from reference TRBV2 and TRBJ2-5): EPEVTQTPSHQVTQMGQEVILRCVPISNHLYFYWYRQILGQKVEFLVSFYNNEISEKSEIFDDQFSVERPDGSNFTLKIRSTKLEDSAMYFCASFLAGAGETQYFGPGTRLLVL.

This chain links TRBV2 with TRBJ2-2; perhaps TRBD2 as D (5 bases). The CDR3 totals 14 residues. Trimming pared 6 bases from V and 7 bases from J, leaving 15 bases between. The V gene's germline CDR1 is SNHLY and CDR2 FYNNEI. The CDR3 DNA reads as TGTGCCAGCAGGCTACTAGTTTCTGGCGGGGAGCTGTTTTTT. Amino acid sequence: CASRLLVSGGELFF.

This clone has just a few counts. V gene TRBV10-3 combines with J gene TRBJ1-1; 9 bases agree with TRBD1. The CDR3 has 14 amino acids. The junction had 1 base not matched to a gene; V was cut back by 4 bases and J by 1 base. Germline V gives CDR1 ENHRY, CDR2 SYGVKD. This CDR3 reads CAISATGGNTEAFF. The CDR3 DNA is TGTGCCATCAGTGCGACAGGGGGGAACACTGAAGCTTTCTTT.

The chain recombines TRBV4-3 with TRBJ2-7; 7 bases map to TRBD1. CDR3 length equals 15 residues. CDR1 is LGHNA, CDR2 YSLEER, per germline. Losses at the gene ends were 1 base for V and 3 bases for J; bases not matched to a gene: 6. CDR3 residues: CASSQGTGDHYEQYF. DNA for the CDR3: TGCGCCAGCAGCCAAGGAACAGGGGATCACTACGAGCAGTACTTC.

Notes on this clone: The sample contains more than one DNA sequence encoding this CDR3. This chain links TRBV28 with TRBJ2-7; D perhaps matches TRBD1 (5 bases). V was trimmed by 8 bases and J by 5 bases, leaving 16 bases between them. CDR3 size: 13 residues. From germline, CDR1 is MDHEN and CDR2 SYDVKM. CDR3: CASLRQGLNEQYF. CDR3 DNA sequence: TGTGCCAGCCTAAGGCAGGGTTTGAACGAGCAGTACTTC.

The rearrangement uses TRBV9 and TRBJ2-7; TRBD2 aligns across 12 bases. Trimming cost V 3 bases and J 4 bases; bases outside gene matches: 5. Germline CDR1 is SGDLS and CDR2 is YYNGEE. This CDR3 has 15 amino acids. This CDR3 is CASSGGTSGLYEQYF. CDR3 DNA: TGTGCCAGCAGCGGCGGGACTAGCGGGCTATACGAGCAGTACTTC. Full variable domain (outside the CDR3, taken from reference TRBV9 and TRBJ2-7): DSGVTQTPKHLITATGQRVTLRCSPRSGDLSVYWYQQSLDQGLQFLIQYYNGEERAKGNILERFSAQQFPDLHSELNLSSLELGDSALYFCASSGGTSGLYEQYFGPGTRLTVT.

V and J are TRBV15 and TRBJ1-2; tentative D call: TRBD1 (6 bases). CDR3 length equals 14 residues. Trimming shortened V by 1 base and J by 4 bases, and 10 bases separated the two germline ends. Germline assignment: CDR1 LNHNV and CDR2 YYDKDF (reference sequence). Here the CDR3 reads CATSRGGGVYGYTF. The DNA for the CDR3 is TGTGCCACCAGCAGAGGAGGGGGGGTCTATGGCTACACCTTC.

This clone was counted once. In DNA, the CDR3 is TGTGCCAGCAGCTTCAGGGGCGGGGGACAAGGCGCGAACACCGGGGAGCTGTTTTTT. Amino acid sequence: CASSFRGGGQGANTGELFF. V and J are TRBV5-6 and TRBJ2-2; TRBD2 is a possible D gene (7 bases). The length of the CDR3 is 19 residues. In germline, CDR1 is SGHDT, CDR2 YYEEEE. V was pared by 2 bases and J by 0 bases, with 20 bases between. The entire variable domain, with the rest obtained from reference TRBV5-6 and TRBJ2-2, is as follows: DAGVTQSPTHLIKTRGQQVTLRCSPKSGHDTVSWYQQALGQGPQFIFQYYEEEERQRGNFPDRFSGHQFPNYSSELNVNALLLGDSALYLCASSFRGGGQGANTGELFFGEGSRLTVL.

Only one count was recorded for this clone. J is TRBJ1-2 and V is TRBV27; 11 positions match TRBD1. CDR1 is MNHEY and CDR2 is SMNVEV in the germline V gene (reference sequence). The CDR3 runs 14 residues. Trimming removed 5 bases from V and 7 bases from J; junction bases left unmatched: 6. CDR3 in DNA: TGTGCCAGCAGTCCCGCCGGGACAGGGGGTGGCTACACCTTC. Translation: CASSPAGTGGGYTF.

V usage is TRBV9 and J usage is TRBJ2-7; the match to TRBD2 covers 7 bases. In germline, CDR1 is SGDLS, CDR2 YYNGEE. The CDR3 runs 14 residues. The trim removed 4 bases at V and 5 bases at J, leaving 9 bases unmatched. CDR3 protein: CASSPSGLDDEQYF. The CDR3 bases are TGTGCCAGCAGCCCCTCAGGACTAGACGACGAGCAGTACTTC.

The V and J genes are TRBV27 and TRBJ1-1; a weak D match, TRBD1 (6 bases). CDR1 is MNHEY and CDR2 is SMNVEV in the germline V gene (reference sequence). The CDR3 is 15 amino acids. V lost 3 bases and J 0 bases, leaving 11 bases between the germline ends. CDR3 in amino acids: CASSLGASMNTEAFF. CDR3 DNA: TGTGCCAGCAGTTTGGGGGCGTCCATGAACACTGAAGCTTTCTTT.

The chain combines TRBV5-1 with TRBJ2-1, with TRBD2 identical over 9 bases. This CDR3 is built from 17 residues. Germline V CDR1 and CDR2: SGHRS, YFSETQ. V was clipped by 4 bases and J by 2 bases; unmatched bases: 10. CDR3 nucleotides: TGCGCCAGCAGCGGCGGACAGGCTAGCGGGGCCTACAATGAGCAGTTCTTC. This gives the protein CASSGGQASGAYNEQFF.

The chain is built from TRBV6-1 and TRBJ1-5, with 11 bases matching TRBD1. The CDR3 length is 14 residues. V dropped 4 bases and J dropped 11; count of bases not matched to a gene: 7. Per germline, CDR1 MNHNS and CDR2 SASEGT. The CDR3: CASSGVGQGGSQHF. For the CDR3, the DNA is TGTGCCAGCAGTGGGGTGGGACAGGGGGGGTCCCAGCATTTT.

The chain employs TRBV5-1 and TRBJ2-7; 11 nucleotides match TRBD2. This CDR3 region has 15 residues. CDR1 SGHRS and CDR2 YFSETQ come from the germline V gene. The ends lost 3 bases at V and 5 bases at J; junction bases unmatched: 7. The CDR3 protein is CASSSDLAGGNEQYF. DNA of the CDR3: TGCGCCAGCAGCTCGGATCTAGCGGGAGGTAACGAGCAGTACTTC.

The V gene is TRBV28, the J gene TRBJ2-1; D gene ambiguous. Deletions cut 6 bases from V and 4 bases from J, with 13 bases between. CDR1 and CDR2 (germline): MDHEN, SYDVKM. The CDR3 runs to 14 residues. The CDR3 is CASSDETGYNEQFF. As DNA, the CDR3 is TGTGCCAGCAGCGATGAGACTGGTTACAATGAGCAGTTCTTC.

The chain is built from TRBV6-4 and TRBJ2-7, with D unclear. CDR3 size: 15 residues. In germline, CDR1 is MRHNA, CDR2 SNTAGT. V dropped 2 bases and J dropped 3 bases, with 14 bases sitting between them. This chain's CDR3 is CASSDPIRLLYEQYF. The DNA for the CDR3 is TGTGCCAGCAGTGACCCAATCCGACTGCTCTACGAGCAGTACTTC.

The chain uses TRBV18 and TRBJ2-1; 8 nucleotides match TRBD1. Trimming removed 3 bases from V and 3 bases from J; junction bases left unmatched: 4. The length of the CDR3 is 15 residues. Looked up from germline, CDR1 is KGHSH and CDR2 is LQKENI. The chain's CDR3 is CASSPTGDFYNEQFF. In DNA, the CDR3 is TGTGCCAGCTCACCGACAGGGGACTTCTACAATGAGCAGTTCTTC.

The chain couples TRBV27 to TRBJ2-7; D call uncertain. Germline-derived CDR1 and CDR2 are MNHEY and SMNVEV (reference sequence). Deletions cut 6 bases from V and 6 bases from J, with 18 bases between. The CDR3 is 14 residues long. This CDR3 is CASSTAMTAFEQYF. CDR3 nucleotides: TGTGCCAGCAGCACAGCAATGACGGCCTTCGAGCAGTACTTC.

This clone has just a few counts. The CDR3 DNA follows: TGCAGCGTCGAACAGGGAAGGGGGGAGACCCAGTACTTC. It specifies CSVEQGRGETQYF. V is TRBV29-1 and J is TRBJ2-5, with D possibly matching TRBD1 (6 bases). The CDR3 spans 13 residues. Germline V gene data show CDR1 as SQVTM and CDR2 as ANQGSEA. Trimming took off 6 bases at V and 5 bases at J, with 16 bases between the two ends.

The chain joins TRBV19 to TRBJ2-7; 8 bases map to TRBD1. CDR1 and CDR2 (germline): LNHDA, SQIVND (reference sequence). This CDR3 region has 18 residues. Losses at the gene ends were 4 bases for V and 6 bases for J; bases not matched to a gene: 20. The CDR3 DNA reads as TGTGCCAGTAGTACCATTCCCGGATACCGGGACAGGTCGCTCGAGCAGTACTTC. Its translation: CASSTIPGYRDRSLEQYF.

The table lists this clone with a count of one. The rearrangement uses TRBV13 and TRBJ2-7, with D maybe TRBD1 (7 bases). Germline V gives CDR1 PRHDT, CDR2 FYEKMQ (reference sequence). V was pared by 5 bases and J by 4 bases, with 21 bases between. The CDR3 spans 16 residues. This chain's CDR3 is CASSLARQGRDYEQYF. Here the CDR3 DNA reads TGTGCCAGCAGCCTAGCGCGACAGGGAAGGGATTACGAGCAGTACTTC.

J is TRBJ1-2 and V is TRBV6-5; the D is unclear. V was trimmed by 6 bases and J by 2 bases, leaving 10 bases between them. The CDR3 contains 13 residues. The germline CDR1 and CDR2 sequences are MNHEY and SVGAGI. This CDR3 reads CASRNEANYGYTF. The CDR3 DNA is TGTGCCAGCAGGAACGAGGCGAACTATGGCTACACCTTC.

This chain connects TRBV6-5 to TRBJ2-7; TRBD2 aligns across 7 bases. The ends lost 10 bases at V and 4 bases at J; junction bases unmatched: 10. The length of the CDR3 is 13 residues. Germline CDR1 MNHEY, CDR2 SVGAGI. DNA of the CDR3: TGTGCCACAAGCGTGCGGGAGATTTACGAGCAGTACTTC. Translation gives CATSVREIYEQYF.